This T cell receptor (beta chain) was identified during a study of cytomegalovirus exposure and HLA in healthy donors. This CDR3 has 14 residues. Deletions cut 0 bases from V and 8 bases from J, with 12 bases between. CDR1 and CDR2 from the germline V gene are SGDLS and YYNGEE. The PCR was carried out with 60 Vbeta primers and 13 Jbeta primers. The table came from immunoSEQ multiplex PCR; TCRdb's copy has only in-frame clones and leaves some out. Counted here are 150,000 or so clones, around 80% occurring once; the ten biggest clones make up under 1.5%. The receptor was derived from a female donor in good health and CMV-seronegative. The V and J genes are TRBV9 and TRBJ2-1, with unresolved D. The sample taken for sequencing was PBMCs. In nucleotides, the CDR3 is TGTGCCAGCAGCGTAGCCGAGAGGAACCATGAGCAGTTCTTC. Amino acids: CASSVAERNHEQFF. Supplemented by reference TRBV9 and TRBJ2-1, the full variable domain reads DSGVTQTPKHLITATGQRVTLRCSPRSGDLSVYWYQQSLDQGLQFLIQYYNGEERAKGNILERFSAQQFPDLHSELNLSSLELGDSALYFCASSVAERNHEQFFGPGTRLTVL.